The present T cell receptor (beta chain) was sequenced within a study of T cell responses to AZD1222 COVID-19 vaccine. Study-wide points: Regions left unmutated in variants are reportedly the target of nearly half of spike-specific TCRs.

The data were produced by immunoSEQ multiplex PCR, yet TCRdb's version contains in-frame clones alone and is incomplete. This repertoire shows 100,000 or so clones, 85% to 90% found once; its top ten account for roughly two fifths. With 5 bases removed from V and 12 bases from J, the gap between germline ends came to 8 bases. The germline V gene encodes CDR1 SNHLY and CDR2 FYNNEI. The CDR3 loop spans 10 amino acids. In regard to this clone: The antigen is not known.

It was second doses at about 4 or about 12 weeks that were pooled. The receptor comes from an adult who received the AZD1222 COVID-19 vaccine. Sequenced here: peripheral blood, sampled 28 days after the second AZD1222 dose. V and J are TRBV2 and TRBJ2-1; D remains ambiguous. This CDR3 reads CASSKRGQFF. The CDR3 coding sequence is TGTGCCAGCAGTAAGCGTGGGCAGTTCTTC.